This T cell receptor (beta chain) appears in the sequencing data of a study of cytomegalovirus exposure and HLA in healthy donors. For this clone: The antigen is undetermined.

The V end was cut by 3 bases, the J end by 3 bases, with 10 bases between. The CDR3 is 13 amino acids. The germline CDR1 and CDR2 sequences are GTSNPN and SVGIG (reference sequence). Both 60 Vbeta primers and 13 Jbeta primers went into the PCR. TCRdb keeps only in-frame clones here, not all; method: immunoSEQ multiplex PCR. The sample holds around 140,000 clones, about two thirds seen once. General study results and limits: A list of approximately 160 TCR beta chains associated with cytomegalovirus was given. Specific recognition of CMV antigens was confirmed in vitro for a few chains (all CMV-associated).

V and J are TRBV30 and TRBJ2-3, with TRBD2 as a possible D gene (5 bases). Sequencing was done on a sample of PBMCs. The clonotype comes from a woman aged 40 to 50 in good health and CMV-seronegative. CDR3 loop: CAWRNRGTDTQYF. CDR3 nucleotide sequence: TGTGCCTGGAGAAACCGGGGTACAGATACGCAGTATTTT.